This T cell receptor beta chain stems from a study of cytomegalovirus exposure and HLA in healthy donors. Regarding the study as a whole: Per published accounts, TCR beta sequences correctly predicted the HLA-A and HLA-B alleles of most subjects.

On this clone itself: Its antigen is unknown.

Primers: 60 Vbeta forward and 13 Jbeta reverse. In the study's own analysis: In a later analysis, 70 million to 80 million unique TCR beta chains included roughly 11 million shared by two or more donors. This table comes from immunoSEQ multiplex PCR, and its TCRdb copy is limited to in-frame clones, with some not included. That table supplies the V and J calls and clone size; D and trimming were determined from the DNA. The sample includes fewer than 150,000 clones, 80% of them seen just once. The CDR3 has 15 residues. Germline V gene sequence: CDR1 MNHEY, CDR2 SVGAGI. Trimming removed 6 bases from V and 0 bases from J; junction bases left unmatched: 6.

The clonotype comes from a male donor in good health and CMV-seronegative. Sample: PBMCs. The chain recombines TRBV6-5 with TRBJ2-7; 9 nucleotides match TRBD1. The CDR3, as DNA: TGTGCCAGCAGCCGCTTGGGACAGGGCTCCTACGAGCAGTACTTC. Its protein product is CASSRLGQGSYEQYF.